This T cell receptor beta chain was profiled in a study of human T cells and chemical hapten exposure. Study context: Donors were sensitized with 2% DPC on the upper inner arm.

TCRdb re-called the RACE reads with MiXCR, one entry per CDR3 protein. The sample lists around 360,000 distinct CDR3 sequences, about 6.3% occurring once. Noted time point: patch test 2, 6 weeks after DPC sensitization. The treatment is: therapeutic diphenylcyclopropenone sensitization with weekly scalp DPC. Trimming took 4 bases from V and 2 from J, leaving 15 bases between them. This CDR3 contains 16 residues. The germline V gene has CDR1 LGHDT and CDR2 YNNKEL (reference sequence). The TCR originated in a woman aged 18 to 35 with alopecia areata. Some clones in this sample may be carry-over from other donors' samples. The chain recombines TRBV3-1 with TRBJ2-1, with TRBD1 as a possible D gene (6 bases). The source material was whole blood, sampled in connection with sensitization to the hapten diphenylcyclopropenone (DPC). This CDR3 is CASSRSGVGPYNEQFF. The CDR3 nucleotides read TGTGCCAGCAGCCGCTCAGGGGTTGGCCCCTACAATGAGCAGTTCTTC.